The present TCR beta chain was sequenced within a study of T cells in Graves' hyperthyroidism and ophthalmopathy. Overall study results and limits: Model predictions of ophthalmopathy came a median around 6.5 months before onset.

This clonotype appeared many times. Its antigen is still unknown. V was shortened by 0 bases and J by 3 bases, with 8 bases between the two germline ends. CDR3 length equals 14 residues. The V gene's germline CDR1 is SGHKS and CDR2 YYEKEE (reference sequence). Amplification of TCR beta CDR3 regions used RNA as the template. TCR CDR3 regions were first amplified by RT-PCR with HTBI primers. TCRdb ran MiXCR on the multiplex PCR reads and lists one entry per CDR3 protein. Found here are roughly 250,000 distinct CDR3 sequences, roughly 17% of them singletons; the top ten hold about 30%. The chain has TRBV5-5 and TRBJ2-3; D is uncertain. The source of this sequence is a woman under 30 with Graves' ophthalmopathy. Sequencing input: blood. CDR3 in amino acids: CASSLGRPTDTQYF. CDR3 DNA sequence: TGTGCCAGCAGCTTGGGTAGGCCAACAGATACGCAGTATTTT.